The 5 T cell receptor beta chains in this list originate from one sample, sequenced in a study of blood T cell repertoires in COVID-19. Generated by immunoSEQ multiplex PCR, the TCRdb table keeps only in-frame clones and is missing some. This repertoire shows fewer than 350,000 clones, around 85% found once; its top ten account for around 2.2%. Sequencing used PBMCs or T cells enriched from blood (not recorded which). The receptor source for this set is a man younger than 40 who had recovered from COVID-19.

In its sample, this clone was seen a few times. The chain employs TRBV27 and TRBJ2-7, with TRBD2 identical over 7 bases. V lost 7 bases and J lost 3; bases outside the gene matches: 6. Germline V gene lookup returns CDR1 MNHEY and CDR2 SMNVEV (reference sequence). The CDR3 has 13 amino acids. The CDR3 bases are TGTGCCAGCAACACCGGACTAGGCTACGAGCAGTACTTC. Translated: CASNTGLGYEQYF.

The V call is TRBV4-2, the J call TRBJ1-1; 8 bases are shared with TRBD1. The CDR3 spans 15 residues. Trimming took 4 bases from V and 3 from J; bases not matched to a gene: 7. CDR1 is LGHNA, CDR2 YNFKEQ, per germline. CDR3 sequence (DNA): TGTGCCAGCAGCCTCATCGGACAGGGCGACACTGAAGCTTTCTTT. Translated, it gives CASSLIGQGDTEAFF.

V and J are TRBV11-2 and TRBJ2-7, with TRBD1 matching over 9 bases. From germline, CDR1 is SGHAT and CDR2 FQNNGV. This CDR3 is built from 15 residues. The trim removed 3 bases at V and 3 bases at J, leaving 6 bases unmatched. CDR3 sequence reads: CASSLGTGPGYEQYF. In DNA form, the CDR3 reads TGTGCCAGCAGCTTGGGGACAGGGCCAGGCTACGAGCAGTACTTC.

V usage is TRBV30 and J usage is TRBJ1-5; 9 bases agree with TRBD1. Per the germline V gene, CDR1 is GTSNPN and CDR2 is SVGIG (reference sequence). The trim removed 5 bases at V and 6 bases at J, leaving 5 bases unmatched. The CDR3 is 13 amino acids. Here the CDR3 reads CAWGQGLGQPQHF. DNA for the CDR3: TGTGCCTGGGGACAGGGGTTGGGTCAGCCCCAGCATTTT.

V is TRBV5-6 and J is TRBJ2-3; a possible D gene is TRBD2 (5 bases). Between the trimmed V and J ends, which lost 3 bases and 5 bases, there was a span of 13 bases. The CDR3 sequence is 14 residues long. Germline assignment: CDR1 SGHDT and CDR2 YYEEEE. CDR3 region: CASSSWRIVDTQYF. CDR3 in DNA: TGTGCCAGCAGCTCGTGGAGGATCGTAGATACGCAGTATTTT.